Each of the 28 T cell receptor beta chains below was sequenced from the same sample in a study of regulatory T cells in long-lasting Graves disease. Arm-PCR of CDR3 regions and iRepertoire HTBI primers were used to build TCR beta libraries. TCRdb recomputed calls from the multiplex PCR reads with MiXCR, one row per CDR3 protein. Here the sample spans around 500,000 distinct CDR3 sequences, 12% being singletons. The time point was: newly diagnosed GD, antithyroid drugs for less than 3 months. The TCR library was prepared using RNA isolated from PBMCs. The same sample was also used in a study of T cells in Graves' hyperthyroidism and ophthalmopathy.

The starting material was peripheral blood mononuclear cells (PBMCs), obtained at new diagnosis, from a patient treated with antithyroid drugs. The origin of the receptors is a woman in her thirties with Graves disease.

The chain couples TRBV18 to TRBJ2-1; 7 nucleotides match TRBD1. The J segment lost 7 bases and the V segment lost 7 bases, leaving 13 bases of the junction unmatched. The CDR3 consists of 15 residues. Looked up from germline, CDR1 is KGHSH and CDR2 is LQKENI. This CDR3 is CASFPGTASLNEQFF. CDR3 DNA sequence: TGTGCCAGCTTCCCCGGGACAGCTTCTTTGAATGAGCAGTTCTTC. Combining the CDR3 with reference TRBV18 and TRBJ2-1 gives the whole variable domain NAGVMQNPRHLVRRRGQEARLRCSPMKGHSHVYWYRQLPEEGLKFMVYLQKENIIDESGMPKERFSAEFPKEGPSILRIQQVVRGDSAAYFCASFPGTASLNEQFFGPGTRLTVL.

This clonotype was picked up many times. The gene calls are TRBV7-2 and TRBJ1-1, with a tentative D call TRBD1 (5 bases). V lost 1 base, J lost 5 bases, and 14 bases lay in between. The CDR3 consists of 15 residues. The germline gives CDR1 SGHTA, CDR2 FQGNSA. DNA of the CDR3: TGTGCCAGCAGCTTAGAGGCGAGGGGCGAGACTGAAGCTTTCTTT. It translates to CASSLEARGETEAFF. The full variable domain, in which reference TRBV7-2 and TRBJ1-1 provide the parts outside the CDR3, is GAGVSQSPSNKVTEKGKDVELRCDPISGHTALYWYRQSLGQGLEFLIYFQGNSAPDKSGLPSDRFSAERTGGSVSTLTIQRTQQEDSAVYLCASSLEARGETEAFFGQGTRLTVV.

This clonotype was counted many times. The chain uses TRBV6-1 and TRBJ2-5, with 9 bases lining up with TRBD2. Per the germline V gene, CDR1 is MNHNS and CDR2 is SASEGT. With 6 bases clipped from V and 9 bases from J, the junction kept 14 bases outside the gene matches. CDR3 length: 15 residues. DNA of the CDR3: TGTGCCAGCAGACACCGGCGGGAGGGCTGGAGGCCCCAGTACTTC. Translated: CASRHRREGWRPQYF.

This clonotype has at least ten counts. This chain connects TRBV24-1 to TRBJ1-1; the match to TRBD1 covers 9 bases. This CDR3 region has 13 residues. Trimming removed 12 bases from V and 2 bases from J; junction bases left unmatched: 6. Germline V CDR1 and CDR2: KGHDR, SFDVKD. The CDR3 nucleotides read TGTGCCGCCGGGGGACAGGGTAACACTGAAGCTTTCTTT. Protein: CAAGGQGNTEAFF.

This clonotype was detected ten times or more. The chain couples TRBV10-3 to TRBJ2-7, with D perhaps TRBD1 or TRBD2 (5 bases each). Germline CDR1 and CDR2: ENHRY and SYGVKD. The CDR3 consists of 12 residues. V lost 4 bases and J 4 bases, leaving 8 bases between the germline ends. The CDR3 DNA is TGTGCCATCAGTGGAGGGGAGTACGAGCAGTACTTC. It codes for CAISGGEYEQYF.

The V gene is TRBV20-1, the J gene TRBJ2-3, with D possibly being TRBD2 (5 bases). The ends were cut back, 5 bases at V and 1 base at J, with 22 bases in the middle. This CDR3 is 17 amino acids long. Germline assignment: CDR1 DFQATT and CDR2 SNEGSKA (reference sequence). CDR3 amino acids: CSAAPWELEGGTDTQYF. The CDR3 nucleotides are TGCAGTGCTGCCCCCTGGGAGCTTGAGGGCGGCACAGATACGCAGTATTTT.

This chain joins TRBV6-2 or TRBV6-3 and TRBJ2-1; 13 nucleotides agree with TRBD2. Germline CDR1 reads MNHEY; CDR2 reads SVGEGT. V shed 10 bases and J 7 bases; nucleotides not matched to a gene: 13. The CDR3 extends over 16 amino acids. The CDR3 region has the DNA TGTGCCATCCAGTTACTTGGGACTAGCGGGAAGAATGAGCAGTTCTTC. Protein: CAIQLLGTSGKNEQFF.

The rearrangement uses TRBV7-2 and TRBJ2-1; no clear D. The V gene's germline CDR1 is SGHTA and CDR2 FQGNSA. Trimming took off 5 bases at V and 6 bases at J, with 11 bases between the two ends. The CDR3 runs 13 residues. CDR3 in amino acids: CASSPVNSNEQFF. DNA of the CDR3: TGTGCCAGCAGCCCCGTCAATAGCAATGAGCAGTTCTTC. The variable domain in full, with the rest retrieved from reference TRBV7-2 and TRBJ2-1, is GAGVSQSPSNKVTEKGKDVELRCDPISGHTALYWYRQSLGQGLEFLIYFQGNSAPDKSGLPSDRFSAERTGGSVSTLTIQRTQQEDSAVYLCASSPVNSNEQFFGPGTRLTVL.

This clonotype showed up many times. This chain uses TRBV6-5 with TRBJ1-1; 7 bases match TRBD1. Germline loops: CDR1 MNHEY, CDR2 SVGAGI. The junction had 10 bases not matched to a gene; V was cut back by 2 bases and J by 1 base. This CDR3 spans 17 amino acids. The DNA for the CDR3 is TGTGCCAGCAGTTACAATCGTTTGGGACAGTCGAACACTGAAGCTTTCTTT. Translated, it gives CASSYNRLGQSNTEAFF.

This clonotype has a count of ten or more. The J gene is TRBJ2-3, the V gene TRBV12-3 or TRBV12-4; D call uncertain. The length of the CDR3 is 14 residues. Trimming took 6 bases from V and 1 from J, leaving 11 bases between them. CDR3 in amino acids: CASRYTAGTDTQYF. CDR3 nucleotides: TGTGCCAGCAGATACACAGCCGGCACAGATACGCAGTATTTT.

In its sample, this clonotype was seen many times. The V gene is TRBV6-2 or TRBV6-3, the J gene TRBJ1-1; D possibly corresponds to TRBD1 (5 bases). The CDR3 totals 16 residues. Trimming shortened V by 0 bases and J by 5 bases, and 16 bases separated the two germline ends. The germline gives CDR1 MNHEY, CDR2 SVGEGT. The CDR3 region has the DNA TGTGCCAGCAGTTACTCGGGACGGGCCGTCGAGACTGAAGCTTTCTTT. As protein: CASSYSGRAVETEAFF.

This clonotype was recorded a few times. V usage is TRBV5-6 and J usage is TRBJ2-3, with 10 bases aligning to TRBD1. V lost 4 bases and J lost 2; bases outside the gene matches: 7. Germline loops: CDR1 SGHDT, CDR2 YYEEEE. The CDR3 covers 16 residues. The CDR3 DNA reads TGTGCCAGCAGCATCCGGGACAGGGGCCTCACAGATACGCAGTATTTT. Amino acids: CASSIRDRGLTDTQYF.

This clonotype was seen at least ten times. The chain links TRBV24-1 to TRBJ2-2; D gene uncertain. V lost 3 bases to trimming and J lost 4 bases, with 11 bases between them. Germline V lookup: CDR1 KGHDR, CDR2 SFDVKD. This CDR3 is built from 15 residues. The CDR3 here is CATSDTPPGTGELFF. DNA for the CDR3: TGTGCCACCAGTGATACACCCCCGGGCACCGGGGAGCTGTTTTTT.

The V and J genes are TRBV6-5 and TRBJ2-2; no clear D gene. The CDR3 is 14 residues long. V lost 4 bases, J lost 3 bases, and 9 bases lay in between. Germline V gives CDR1 MNHEY, CDR2 SVGAGI. The CDR3 nucleotides are TGTGCCAGCAGTTTTAGGCAGTACACCGGGGAGCTGTTTTTT. Translation gives CASSFRQYTGELFF.

The V call is TRBV2, the J call TRBJ2-3; possibly TRBD2 for D (6 bases). The germline V gene encodes CDR1 SNHLY and CDR2 FYNNEI. V shed 7 bases and J shed 2 bases, with 22 bases lying between them. This CDR3 region has 17 residues. This CDR3 reads CASTLASGWVPTDTQYF. The CDR3 DNA is TGTGCCAGCACACTAGCCTCAGGATGGGTCCCCACAGATACGCAGTATTTT.

This clonotype was seen a few times. The J gene is TRBJ1-1, the V gene TRBV6-1; 8 bases line up with TRBD1. This CDR3 contains 14 residues. Per the germline V gene, CDR1 is MNHNS and CDR2 is SASEGT. V lost 5 bases and J lost 6; bases outside the gene matches: 8. The CDR3 sequence is CASSRTGWISEAFF. The CDR3, as DNA: TGTGCCAGCAGTAGGACAGGGTGGATCTCTGAAGCTTTCTTT.

With respect to this clonotype: Possible read error: a much larger clone is one base away. V is TRBV24-1 and J is TRBJ2-1, with 12 bases fitting TRBD1. J gave up 10 bases and V 3 bases, and 6 bases lay outside the gene matches. In germline, CDR1 is KGHDR, CDR2 SFDVKD. The CDR3 is 15 residues long. The CDR3 region has the DNA TGTGCCACCAGTGATGCGGGGACAGGGGGCCACGAGCAGTTCTTC. Translated: CATSDAGTGGHEQFF.

This clonotype was detected ten times or more. The V gene is TRBV6-5, the J gene TRBJ2-7, with D unresolved. The CDR3 spans 12 residues. With 2 bases removed from V and 4 bases from J, the gap between germline ends came to 6 bases. The germline CDR1 and CDR2 sequences are MNHEY and SVGAGI. CDR3 DNA sequence: TGTGCCAGCAGTTACAGTAGGTACGAGCAGTACTTC. It is translated as CASSYSRYEQYF.

This clonotype was counted many times. The chain recombines TRBV3-1 with TRBJ2-7; D is unclear. V was pared by 1 base and J by 2 bases, with 12 bases between. This CDR3 contains 15 residues. The germline V gene has CDR1 LGHDT and CDR2 YNNKEL (reference sequence). The CDR3 DNA reads TGTGCCAGCAGCCAAGTCGCCACAATGGCCTACGAGCAGTACTTC. It yields the protein CASSQVATMAYEQYF.

Only a few counts were recorded for this clonotype. V usage is TRBV6-1 and J usage is TRBJ1-5; D is undetermined. CDR3 length: 11 amino acids. V was clipped by 6 bases and J by 9 bases, with 9 bases between them. Germline CDR1 and CDR2: MNHNS and SASEGT. Here the CDR3 DNA reads TGTGCCAGCAGGAGCGCCGGGCCCCAGCATTTT. The encoded protein is CASRSAGPQHF.

The table lists this clonotype with a few counts. The chain uses TRBV5-8 and TRBJ2-1; D is possibly TRBD1 (5 bases). The J call could be wrong; TRBJ2-5 is a better fit for the DNA end. The CDR3 sequence is 15 residues long. Germline assignment: CDR1 SGHTS and CDR2 YDEGEE. In nucleotides, the CDR3 is TGTGCCAGCAGGAGGTGGATTGGACAATGGGAGACCCAGTACTTC. Translated: CASRRWIGQWETQYF.

This clonotype turned up a few times. The chain is built from TRBV30 and TRBJ2-1, with 8 bases lining up with TRBD2. This CDR3 comprises 14 residues. Per germline, CDR1 GTSNPN and CDR2 SVGIG (reference sequence). With 0 bases clipped from V and 8 bases from J, the junction kept 6 bases outside the gene matches. The CDR3 DNA is TGTGCCTGGAGTGTACAAGCGGGAGTTTATGAGCAGTTCTTC. It encodes CAWSVQAGVYEQFF.

The CDR3 here is CASSLAGTQYF. CDR3 nucleotides: TGTGCCAGCAGCTTAGCCGGGACCCAGTACTTC. The V and J genes are TRBV7-8 and TRBJ2-5; D unclear. V was shortened by 0 bases and J by 7 bases, with 3 bases between the two germline ends. CDR1 is SGHVS, CDR2 FQNEAQ, per germline. The CDR3 is 11 residues long.

In its sample, this clonotype was seen many times. This chain connects TRBV7-2 to TRBJ2-5; TRBD2 agrees at 10 bases. The junction had 11 bases not matched to a gene; V was cut back by 5 bases and J by 2 bases. This CDR3 is 17 amino acids long. Per the germline V gene, CDR1 is SGHTA and CDR2 is FQGNSA. The CDR3 DNA is TGTGCCAGCAGCCCAGGGTGGGGAGCGGGAGGGCAAGAGACCCAGTACTTC. It translates to CASSPGWGAGGQETQYF. Full variable domain (outside the CDR3, taken from reference TRBV7-2 and TRBJ2-5): GAGVSQSPSNKVTEKGKDVELRCDPISGHTALYWYRQSLGQGLEFLIYFQGNSAPDKSGLPSDRFSAERTGGSVSTLTIQRTQQEDSAVYLCASSPGWGAGGQETQYFGPGTRLLVL.

V gene TRBV11-3 combines with J gene TRBJ2-5, with TRBD2 matching over 13 bases. Trimming cost V 1 base and J 10 bases; bases outside gene matches: 12. This CDR3 region has 17 residues. In germline, CDR1 is SGHNT, CDR2 YENEEA. The CDR3 loop reads CASSLGAPGTSGADQYF. CDR3 in DNA: TGTGCCAGCAGCTTAGGTGCCCCCGGGACTAGCGGGGCAGACCAGTACTTC.

This clonotype was seen many times. The gene calls are TRBV10-3 and TRBJ2-3; D remains unclear. Germline assignment: CDR1 ENHRY and CDR2 SYGVKD. V shed 4 bases and J shed 0 bases, with 8 bases lying between them. The CDR3 loop spans 14 amino acids. The CDR3, as DNA: TGTGCCATCAGTGGGGCTACTAGCACAGATACGCAGTATTTT. Amino acids: CAISGATSTDTQYF.

CDR3 DNA sequence: TGCGCCAGCAGCCAAGAGCCCACGGGAGAGAGAAGGAATGAGCAGTTCTTC. Its protein product is CASSQEPTGERRNEQFF. V is TRBV4-3 and J is TRBJ2-1, with D possibly TRBD2 on 6 matching bases. Per the germline V gene, CDR1 is LGHNA and CDR2 is YSLEER. V was trimmed by 0 bases and J by 7 bases, leaving 19 bases between them. CDR3 length: 17 residues.

This clonotype has ten or more counts. The V and J genes are TRBV20-1 and TRBJ1-1; possibly TRBD1 for D (5 bases). V was shortened by 5 bases and J by 2 bases, with 15 bases between the two germline ends. Germline CDR1 is DFQATT and CDR2 is SNEGSKA (reference sequence). The CDR3 consists of 14 residues. DNA for the CDR3: TGCAGTGCTGGTCGAGGACAAACCAACACTGAAGCTTTCTTT. This translates into CSAGRGQTNTEAFF.